The 10 T cell receptor beta chains given below trace back to one sample, sequenced in a study of cytomegalovirus exposure and HLA in healthy donors. The primer mix had 60 Vbeta and 13 Jbeta primers. Generated by immunoSEQ multiplex PCR, the TCRdb table keeps only in-frame clones and is missing some. The sample holds about 140,000 clones. Material for sequencing was PBMCs. The receptors shown here come from a woman younger than 35 in good health and CMV-seronegative.

This sequence joins TRBV6-1 and TRBJ1-3; TRBD1 agrees at 8 bases. CDR1 MNHNS and CDR2 SASEGT come from the germline V gene. Trimming removed 6 bases from V and 4 bases from J; junction bases left unmatched: 8. This CDR3 has 15 amino acids. The CDR3 loop reads CASSRATGVGNTIYF. The CDR3 DNA follows: TGTGCCAGCAGCCGGGCGACAGGGGTCGGAAACACCATATATTTT.

The gene calls are TRBV5-1 and TRBJ1-3, with a tentative D call TRBD1 (6 bases). The germline V gene encodes CDR1 SGHRS and CDR2 YFSETQ. The CDR3 consists of 17 residues. V was pared by 0 bases and J by 2 bases, with 15 bases between. CDR3 protein: CASSLADSGQPGNTIYF. CDR3 in DNA: TGCGCCAGCAGCTTGGCCGATTCAGGACAGCCTGGAAACACCATATATTTT.

The chain carries TRBV7-9 and TRBJ2-1, with 10 bases identical to TRBD2. Germline V gives CDR1 SEHNR, CDR2 FQNEAQ (reference sequence). V lost 0 bases, J lost 4 bases, and 9 bases stayed unmatched. The CDR3 is made up of 18 amino acids. The CDR3: CASSLASASGSNYNEQFF. The CDR3 nucleotides are TGTGCCAGCAGCTTAGCGTCGGCTAGCGGGAGCAATTACAATGAGCAGTTCTTC.

CDR3 sequence: CASSVGGYEQYV. The CDR3 DNA follows: TGTGCCAGCAGTGTAGGGGGCTACGAGCAGTACGTC. The V and J genes are TRBV2 and TRBJ2-7; TRBD1 might be the D (6 bases). This CDR3 has 12 residues. V was clipped by 4 bases and J by 3 bases, with 7 bases between them. In germline, CDR1 is SNHLY, CDR2 FYNNEI.

The chain carries TRBV4-3 and TRBJ2-5; weak D call: TRBD1 (5 bases). Germline V gene lookup returns CDR1 LGHNA and CDR2 YSLEER. Trimming cost V 2 bases and J 2 bases, with 6 bases left between them. This CDR3 has 13 residues. The CDR3 is CASSQRQQETQYF. The CDR3 region has the DNA TGCGCCAGCAGCCAAAGACAGCAAGAGACCCAGTACTTC.

This rearrangement joins TRBV21-1 to TRBJ1-2. TRBV21-1 is flagged as a pseudogene. There are 11 residues in the CDR3. CDR3 nucleotide sequence: TGTGCCAGCAGCAAGGGGGGTGGCTACACCTTC. This translates into CASSKGGGYTF.

The J gene is TRBJ1-4, the V gene TRBV6-6; 7 bases line up with TRBD1. CDR1 is MNHNY, CDR2 SVGAGI, per germline (reference sequence). J gave up 3 bases and V 6 bases, and 7 bases lay outside the gene matches. The CDR3 loop spans 15 amino acids. The CDR3 nucleotides read TGTGCCAGCAGCCTCCGACAGGGAGCTAATGAAAAACTGTTTTTT. This encodes CASSLRQGANEKLFF.

This CDR3 reads CASSSDRVYEQYF. The CDR3 nucleotides are TGTGCCAGCAGTTCTGACAGGGTCTACGAGCAGTACTTC. The gene calls are TRBV28 and TRBJ2-7; TRBD1 matches 7 bases. V shed 4 bases, J shed 3 bases, and the junction held 3 bases outside the gene matches. Germline V CDR1 and CDR2: MDHEN, SYDVKM. This CDR3 comprises 13 residues.

The chain carries TRBV5-4 and TRBJ2-3; 14 nucleotides line up with TRBD2. The V segment lost 4 bases and the J segment 1 base; nucleotides outside the gene matches: 2. CDR3 length: 16 amino acids. Germline CDR1 reads SGHNT; CDR2 reads YYREEE (reference sequence). The CDR3 region is CASSRGLAGGTDTQYF. The CDR3 DNA reads TGTGCCAGCAGCAGGGGACTAGCGGGAGGCACAGATACGCAGTATTTT.

The chain has TRBV30 and TRBJ1-4, with TRBD1 matching 9 bases. J lost 7 bases, V lost 1 base, and 7 bases had no gene match. In germline, CDR1 is GTSNPN, CDR2 SVGIG (reference sequence). The CDR3 totals 15 residues. CDR3 sequence reads: CAWSDGTGLGEKLFF. The CDR3 DNA reads as TGTGCCTGGAGTGACGGGACAGGGTTGGGTGAAAAACTGTTTTTT.